The sequence of this TCR beta chain was determined in a study of naive and memory T cell subsets listed by TCRdb under 2017. For the study in its entirety: The figure summarizing the skin biopsy and whole blood samples listed about 10 blood donors, 7 tuberculin skin test biopsies and 3 saline control biopsies. Usually PCR2 was run as a SYBR Green qPCR and stopped at a set threshold, although low-input samples could use end-point PCR (roughly 6 cycles) instead. As previously described, skin biopsies were taken from tuberculin skin test sites or from saline-injected control sites and processed for RNA extraction.

As concerns this clonotype: Its target antigen remains unknown. Base qualities are not at hand, and no much larger clone is one base apart.

V drops 2 bases and J drops 6 bases, leaving 6 bases in between. From a lookup of the germline V gene (reference sequence), CDR1 and CDR2 are LGHDT and YNNKEL. There are 12 amino acids in the CDR3, from cysteine to phenylalanine inclusive. Only the CDR3 part of the read is kept: 36 bases, read in frame from the first base. The paper's findings and limits, for the study overall: The potential sensitivity of the RNA-based method to TCR transcript changes with T cell activation and differentiation was acknowledged. Skin biopsy collection and RNA processing details were not given in the paper but referenced to earlier studies. The larger number of TCRs at tuberculin skin test sites was interpreted as T cell infiltration of a delayed type IV hypersensitivity reaction. TCR sequences were reportedly recovered from both skin biopsy types, with far more TCRs at tuberculin skin test sites.

The library was prepared using UMI-ligation and nested PCR. The ligated cDNA was amplified in four rounds of PCR with nested alpha and beta constant region primers together with the SP2 primer. TCR RNA was reverse transcribed with SuperScript IV using alpha and beta constant region primers for the blood and skin samples. T4 RNA ligase 1 was used to ligate an oligonucleotide containing the Illumina SP2 primer and a UMI to the 3' end of the cDNA. The 12-nucleotide UMI consisted of two random hexamers with an eight-base spacer between the hexamers to prevent hairpin formation. TCR alpha and beta chain libraries were processed separately from the second PCR onward, with dual indexing for multiplexing. After pooling, the indexed libraries were analyzed by capillary electrophoresis and sequenced on either an Illumina MiSeq or NextSeq. To boost base diversity and improve cluster recognition, PhiX DNA at about 5-8% was spiked into the libraries. As for the original processing: Demultiplexor pulled UMIs out of read 2, joined the UMIs with the TCR sequence from read 1, and separated reads according to sample indices. Decombinator identified V and J genes and V-J junctions, assigning each TCR a five-part identifier including V and J deletions. Collapsinator used UMIs to correct sequencing errors and PCR amplification heterogeneity, producing a UMI-based abundance for each TCR. Identifiers were converted to nucleotide sequence by CDR3Translator and translated to amino acids, and CDR3 regions were extracted on the basis of terminal motifs. After normalization to the amount of input RNA, the error-corrected alpha and beta TCR counts from blood and from skin were compared. TCRdb passed the public sequencing reads through fastp at Q25 and MiXCR, retaining productive beta sequences. Under each unique CDR3 protein, matching rows form one entry showing the most common genes and DNA. The V and J calls, along with clone size, are taken from TCRdb and not from the paper's own processing. This sample is represented by tens of thousands of distinct CDR3 sequences; approximately 9.9% of them were singletons. Of the sample, around 3.9% falls within the top ten clones.

The treatment or condition tag for this specimen amounts to: skin biopsy from PPD injection site in Mantoux-positive individual. The study described a robust, sensitive protocol for amplifying, sequencing and analyzing TCRs, using 3' ligation of a UMI-containing oligonucleotide to TCR cDNA. Tuberculin skin test biopsies came from sites injected with PPD in individuals with a positive Mantoux test. Total RNA, without cell sorting, was DNase treated with RQ1 DNase before reverse transcription, targeting roughly 1 to 1,100 ng input. Skin biopsy and whole blood libraries were made to test pipeline robustness in samples where T cells form a minority population.

Sequencing used skin, obtained from a tuberculin skin test site. The clonotype was recovered from an adult in good health. This receptor chain uses TRBV3-1 and TRBJ2-3; the D gene cannot be resolved reliably. The CDR3 in this case is CASSQFGDTQYF. The DNA sequence is as follows: TGTGCCAGCAGCCAATTTGGGGATACGCAGTATTTT.